These 17 T cell receptor beta chains share one sample of origin, sequenced in a study of PD-1 blockade in classical Hodgkin lymphoma. Clones were sequenced by immunoSEQ multiplex PCR, and TCRdb holds only the in-frame ones, with some missing. This table holds about 15,000 clones, over 60% found once. Brentuximab vedotin exposure varied among the patients, all of whom had relapsed after autologous stem cell transplantation. The input for sequencing was peripheral blood mononuclear cells (PBMCs), taken at baseline. The source of these receptors is a human donor with classical Hodgkin lymphoma.

This clone is medium-sized within its sample. V gene TRBV5-1 combines with J gene TRBJ2-7; the match to TRBD2 covers 11 bases. CDR1 SGHRS and CDR2 YFSETQ come from the germline V gene. The CDR3 runs to 16 residues. The V segment lost 3 bases and the J segment 7 bases; nucleotides outside the gene matches: 12. CDR3 coding DNA: TGCGCCAGCAGCTACAGGGGACTAGCGGACGTACGGGAGCAGTACTTC. Protein: CASSYRGLADVREQYF.

The V gene is TRBV7-9, the J gene TRBJ2-7; 7 bases map to TRBD1. V shed 4 bases and J 0 bases; nucleotides not matched to a gene: 0. The CDR3 length is 13 residues. The germline V gene has CDR1 SEHNR and CDR2 FQNEAQ (reference sequence). CDR3 nucleotide sequence: TGTGCCAGCAGCTGGGACAGCTCCTACGAGCAGTACTTC. Amino acids: CASSWDSSYEQYF.

This clone was found once. CDR3 sequence (DNA): TGTGCCAGCAGCGCCACCTTTGGGGGGGATGAGCAGTTCTTC. Amino acid sequence: CASSATFGGDEQFF. The chain couples TRBV7-9 to TRBJ2-1; 7 bases fit TRBD2. CDR3 length: 14 residues. Germline V gene lookup returns CDR1 SEHNR and CDR2 FQNEAQ (reference sequence). V lost 5 bases, J lost 8 bases, and 9 bases stayed unmatched.

V is TRBV6-5 and J is TRBJ1-5; the D gene is possibly TRBD1 (5 bases). Germline CDR1 MNHEY, CDR2 SVGAGI. The CDR3 is 15 amino acids. Trimming cost V 8 bases and J 0 bases, with 14 bases left between them. The CDR3 nucleotides are TGTGCCAGCGCGCCCTTCAGGGTTAGCAATCAGCCCCAGCATTTT. Translating it yields CASAPFRVSNQPQHF.

The chain joins TRBV19 to TRBJ1-1; no reliable D call. Trimming took off 5 bases at V and 0 bases at J, with 10 bases between the two ends. The CDR3 is 14 residues long. The germline gives CDR1 LNHDA, CDR2 SQIVND (reference sequence). CDR3 nucleotide sequence: TGTGCCAGTAGTTCTGAAACCCTGAACACTGAAGCTTTCTTT. Its translation is CASSSETLNTEAFF.

The CDR3 DNA sequence: TGCGCCAGCAGCCAGCGGGAGGGTAGCTACAATGAGCAGTTCTTC. Translation: CASSQREGSYNEQFF. The chain links TRBV4-1 to TRBJ2-1, with 9 bases lining up with TRBD2. CDR1 is MGHRA and CDR2 is YSYEKL in the germline V gene. With V trimmed by 3 bases and J by 3 bases, 3 bases remained unmatched. This CDR3 comprises 15 residues.

The gene calls are TRBV11-3 and TRBJ1-3; no clear D. CDR1 is SGHNT and CDR2 is YENEEA in the germline V gene. Trimming took off 5 bases at V and 0 bases at J, with 8 bases between the two ends. This CDR3 region has 14 residues. CDR3 coding DNA: TGTGCCAGCAGCGGCAGTCCCTCTGGAAACACCATATATTTT. The encoded protein is CASSGSPSGNTIYF.

The CDR3 sequence: CASSDYEQFF. CDR3 nucleotides: TGTGCCAGCAGTGACTATGAGCAGTTCTTC. This rearrangement joins TRBV6-1 to TRBJ2-1; D unresolved. In germline, CDR1 is MNHNS, CDR2 SASEGT. The CDR3 loop spans 10 amino acids. The V gene lost 3 bases and the J gene lost 8 bases, with 2 bases spanning the gap.

The chain's CDR3 is CAWNSGQGDNEQFF. The CDR3 DNA sequence: TGTGCCTGGAATTCGGGACAGGGTGACAATGAGCAGTTCTTC. This rearrangement joins TRBV30 to TRBJ2-1, with 9 bases identical to TRBD1. CDR3 size: 14 residues. The junction had 6 bases not matched to a gene; V was cut back by 4 bases and J by 5 bases. CDR1 and CDR2 from the germline V gene are GTSNPN and SVGIG (reference sequence).

The J gene is TRBJ2-6, the V gene TRBV5-6; D is uncertain. This CDR3 has 16 residues. The germline gives CDR1 SGHDT, CDR2 YYEEEE. The V gene lost 0 bases and the J gene lost 1 base, with 8 bases spanning the gap. The CDR3 spells CASSLVVQSGANVLTF. The CDR3 DNA is TGTGCCAGCAGCTTGGTAGTGCAATCTGGGGCCAACGTCCTGACTTTC.

This chain links TRBV6-1 with TRBJ2-2, with D perhaps matching TRBD1 (6 bases). The CDR3 is 15 amino acids. Germline V gene lookup returns CDR1 MNHNS and CDR2 SASEGT. The V end lost 2 bases, the J end lost 6 bases, and 13 bases lay between the germline ends. The CDR3 DNA is TGTGCCAGCAGTGAAATGGCAGGGGATTCCGGGGAGCTGTTTTTT. Translating gives CASSEMAGDSGELFF.

In DNA, the CDR3 is TGTGCCAGCAGCTTCAACAGGGGCAACTATGGCTACACCTTC. Translated: CASSFNRGNYGYTF. V usage is TRBV5-4 and J usage is TRBJ1-2; 7 nucleotides match TRBD1. Trimming took 2 bases from V and 2 from J; bases not matched to a gene: 3. The CDR3 is 14 residues long. Germline assignment: CDR1 SGHNT and CDR2 YYREEE (reference sequence).

The sample holds one count of this clone. This chain connects TRBV5-6 to TRBJ2-7; D is unclear. Trimming removed 0 bases from V and 6 bases from J, with 10 bases in between. This CDR3 region has 13 residues. CDR1 SGHDT and CDR2 YYEEEE come from the germline V gene. The CDR3 DNA sequence: TGTGCCAGCAGCTTGGCGTGGGGTGGCGAGCAGTACTTC. Encoded protein: CASSLAWGGEQYF.

CDR3 nucleotides: TGTGCCAGCCCCCGGGACGGAGGTAATGAAAAACTGTTTTTT. It yields the protein CASPRDGGNEKLFF. The rearrangement uses TRBV6-4 and TRBJ1-4, with D perhaps TRBD1 (5 bases). The CDR3 covers 14 residues. Germline CDR1 MRHNA, CDR2 SNTAGT. Trimming left V 8 bases short and J 4 bases short, with 14 bases between.

This clone showed up just a few times. The chain carries TRBV29-1 and TRBJ1-2; tentative D call: TRBD1 (5 bases). The V end was cut by 5 bases, the J end by 4 bases, with 20 bases between. Per germline, CDR1 SQVTM and CDR2 ANQGSEA. The CDR3 is 15 amino acids. CDR3 coding DNA: TGCAGCGTTTACCCACCCCAGGGACTCCTCTATGGCTACACCTTC. This gives the protein CSVYPPQGLLYGYTF.

The chain is built from TRBV7-2 and TRBJ1-5; D perhaps matches TRBD1 (5 bases). Germline CDR1 reads SGHTA; CDR2 reads FQGNSA. Trimming took off 4 bases at V and 7 bases at J, with 11 bases between the two ends. The CDR3 consists of 13 residues. CDR3 region: CASSYRGEQPQHF. The CDR3 DNA reads as TGTGCCAGCAGCTACCGAGGGGAACAGCCCCAGCATTTT.

The rearrangement joins TRBV7-2 to TRBJ2-1, with D possibly TRBD2 on 6 matching bases. The CDR3 contains 13 residues. Trimming cost V 5 bases and J 6 bases, with 11 bases left between them. Germline V CDR1 and CDR2: SGHTA, FQGNSA. The CDR3 nucleotides are TGTGCCAGCAGCCTTGAGACTAGCAATGAGCAGTTCTTC. Translation gives CASSLETSNEQFF.